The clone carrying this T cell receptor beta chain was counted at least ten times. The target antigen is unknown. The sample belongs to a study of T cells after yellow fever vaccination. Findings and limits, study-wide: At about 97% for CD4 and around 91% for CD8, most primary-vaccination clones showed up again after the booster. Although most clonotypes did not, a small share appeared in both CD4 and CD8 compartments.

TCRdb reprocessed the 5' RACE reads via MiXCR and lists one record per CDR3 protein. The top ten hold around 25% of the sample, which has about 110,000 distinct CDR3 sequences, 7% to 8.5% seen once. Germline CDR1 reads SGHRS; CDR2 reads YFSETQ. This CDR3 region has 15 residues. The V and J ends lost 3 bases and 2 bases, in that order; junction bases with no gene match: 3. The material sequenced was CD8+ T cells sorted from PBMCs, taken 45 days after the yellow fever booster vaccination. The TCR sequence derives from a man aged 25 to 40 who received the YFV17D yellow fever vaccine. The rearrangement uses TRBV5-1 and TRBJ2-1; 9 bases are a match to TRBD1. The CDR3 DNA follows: TGCGCCAGCAGCTCGGACAGGGGACCCTACAATGAGCAGTTCTTC. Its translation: CASSSDRGPYNEQFF.